This entry lists 32 T cell receptor beta chains sequenced from one sample in a study of CD8+CD57+ T cells in acquired aplastic anemia. Profiles of TCR beta VDJ and CDR3 were generated from a genomic DNA template. TCRdb re-derived calls from the reads in MiXCR, one entry per CDR3 protein. Here the sample spans about 240,000 distinct CDR3 sequences, approximately 50% being singletons. An expansion of CD8+CD57+ cells by flow cytometry had been shown in patients chosen for sequencing. Sequenced: sorted CD4+, CD8+, or CD8+CD57+ T cells (not recorded which) from PBMCs. These receptors were collected from a human donor with aplastic anemia.

Details on this clonotype: This may come from a read error, since a much larger clone is one base off. The V and J genes are TRBV2 and TRBJ2-7, with D maybe TRBD2 (6 bases). CDR1 and CDR2 (germline): SNHLY, FYNNEI. This CDR3 contains 13 residues. CDR3 region: CTSSARGLGEQYF. CDR3 nucleotide sequence: TGTACCAGCTCGGCGCGGGGATTGGGGGAGCAGTACTTC.

The sample holds many counts of this clonotype. This sequence joins TRBV4-2 and TRBJ1-2, with D possibly matching TRBD1 (5 bases). Germline V gives CDR1 LGHNA, CDR2 YNFKEQ. The length of the CDR3 is 16 residues. V was pared by 0 bases and J by 5 bases, with 16 bases between. CDR3 loop: CASSQDPVGTAYGYTF. CDR3 DNA: TGTGCCAGCAGCCAAGATCCCGTGGGGACGGCTTATGGCTACACCTTC.

V is TRBV7-3 and J is TRBJ1-1; TRBD1 might be the D (6 bases). The V end lost 6 bases, the J end lost 4 bases, and 12 bases lay between the germline ends. The CDR3 is made up of 13 amino acids. Germline V gives CDR1 SGHTA, CDR2 FQGTGA. This CDR3 reads CASREQGGTEAFF. CDR3 bases: TGTGCCAGCAGAGAACAGGGTGGCACTGAAGCTTTCTTT.

This clonotype was observed many times. V and J are TRBV10-3 and TRBJ1-1; D is perhaps TRBD1 (5 bases). The germline V gene encodes CDR1 ENHRY and CDR2 SYGVKD. The CDR3 is made up of 13 amino acids. The V gene lost 6 bases and the J gene lost 0 bases, with 8 bases spanning the gap. This chain's CDR3 is CAIRDTMNTEAFF. Written as DNA, the CDR3 is TGTGCCATCAGGGACACGATGAACACTGAAGCTTTCTTT.

This clonotype was observed a few times. V gene TRBV30 combines with J gene TRBJ1-4, with D uncertain. The CDR3 sequence is 13 residues long. Germline CDR1 is GTSNPN and CDR2 is SVGIG (reference sequence). The germline V and J ends were trimmed by 2 bases and 7 bases, with 11 bases remaining between them. CDR3 sequence (DNA): TGTGCCTGGAGTTCGTGGAGGAGTGAAAAACTGTTTTTT. This codes for CAWSSWRSEKLFF.

As regards this clonotype: At one boundary the junction diverges from the germline segment, which might be a read error. The chain employs TRBV19 and TRBJ2-7, with D maybe TRBD2 (6 bases). Germline V gene data show CDR1 as LNHDA and CDR2 as SQIVND (reference sequence). The CDR3 runs to 13 residues. The CDR3 bases are TGTGCCTGTAGAGGAGGGGCGGACTACGAGCAGTACTTC. The encoded protein is CACRGGADYEQYF.

This clonotype showed up many times. The V gene is TRBV9, the J gene TRBJ2-7; 9 positions match TRBD2. Unmatched junction bases numbered 4, after V lost 4 bases and J lost 5 bases. The germline V gene has CDR1 SGDLS and CDR2 YYNGEE. The CDR3 is 13 residues long. In DNA, the CDR3 is TGTGCCAGCAGCCCGAGGACTAGCGACGAGCAGTACTTC. This gives the protein CASSPRTSDEQYF.

This chain connects TRBV12-3 or TRBV12-4 to TRBJ2-3; TRBD1 is a possible D gene (5 bases). V was cut by 5 bases and J by 0 bases, with 18 bases left in between. The CDR3 length is 17 residues. This CDR3 is CASSDLTGLLSTDTQYF. The CDR3 DNA follows: TGTGCCAGCAGTGACCTCACAGGCCTATTGAGCACAGATACGCAGTATTTT.

The rearrangement joins TRBV20-1 to TRBJ1-1; 7 bases match TRBD1. There are 13 residues in the CDR3. CDR1 is DFQATT, CDR2 SNEGSKA, per germline (reference sequence). The CDR3 reads CSIRGRVDVEAFF. The DNA for the CDR3 is TGCAGCATTAGGGGGCGGGTGGACGTCGAAGCTTTCTTT.

The rearrangement uses TRBV19 and TRBJ2-2; 10 bases map to TRBD1. Looked up from germline, CDR1 is LNHDA and CDR2 is SQIVND (reference sequence). This CDR3 comprises 15 residues. V was clipped by 3 bases and J by 6 bases; unmatched bases: 4. The CDR3 protein is CASSIDRGPSGELFF. As DNA, the CDR3 is TGTGCCAGTAGTATCGACAGGGGGCCGTCCGGGGAGCTGTTTTTT.

The chain links TRBV4-3 to TRBJ1-2; D gene unclear. The V end lost 0 bases, the J end lost 7 bases, and 18 bases lay between the germline ends. The CDR3 is 16 residues long. CDR1 LGHNA and CDR2 YSLEER come from the germline V gene. The CDR3 DNA reads as TGCGCCAGCAGCCAAGATATGGACCCCCGCGAGGCTGGCTACACCTTC. It encodes CASSQDMDPREAGYTF.

This clonotype came up once. This sequence joins TRBV5-5 and TRBJ2-7; D is possibly TRBD2 (6 bases). CDR1 is SGHKS, CDR2 YYEKEE, per germline (reference sequence). The length of the CDR3 is 13 residues. The germline V and J ends were trimmed by 5 bases and 6 bases, with 15 bases remaining between them. This chain's CDR3 is CASRPTGRFEQYF. The CDR3 DNA follows: TGTGCCAGCAGACCCACGGGGAGGTTCGAGCAGTACTTC.

The chain couples TRBV2 to TRBJ2-5; TRBD1 matches at 10 bases. V shed 5 bases and J 5 bases; nucleotides not matched to a gene: 5. Germline values: CDR1 SNHLY, CDR2 FYNNEI. The length of the CDR3 is 14 residues. CDR3 residues: CASSWDRGYETQYF. In nucleotides, the CDR3 is TGTGCCAGCAGTTGGGACAGGGGTTACGAGACCCAGTACTTC.

This chain joins TRBV29-1 and TRBJ2-1; D is unclear. Germline lookup yields CDR1 SQVTM and CDR2 ANQGSEA. The CDR3 totals 11 residues. Trimming took off 3 bases at V and 7 bases at J, with 7 bases between the two ends. The CDR3 loop reads CSVEAENEQFF. The CDR3 bases are TGCAGCGTTGAGGCCGAAAATGAGCAGTTCTTC.

The J gene is TRBJ2-7, the V gene TRBV7-9; TRBD1 matches 9 bases. This CDR3 is 16 amino acids long. The germline V gene encodes CDR1 SEHNR and CDR2 FQNEAQ (reference sequence). Trimming at V came to 5 bases and at J to 3 bases, leaving 11 bases not matched to a gene. The chain's CDR3 is CASSQCRGQGRYEQYF. The CDR3 DNA follows: TGTGCCAGCAGCCAATGCCGGGGACAGGGACGCTACGAGCAGTACTTC.

This clonotype was detected many times. The J gene is TRBJ1-1, the V gene TRBV19; perhaps TRBD1 as D (6 bases). Trimming removed 1 base from V and 3 bases from J, with 9 bases in between. Germline V CDR1 and CDR2: LNHDA, SQIVND (reference sequence). The CDR3 runs 14 residues. CDR3 region: CASSIGDTHTEAFF. CDR3 coding DNA: TGTGCCAGTAGTATAGGGGACACCCACACTGAAGCTTTCTTT.

This clonotype turned up a few times. The chain employs TRBV7-2 and TRBJ2-7; D could derive from TRBD1 or TRBD2 (6 bases each). Germline V gene lookup returns CDR1 SGHTA and CDR2 FQGNSA. The CDR3 extends over 13 amino acids. V shed 5 bases and J shed 3 bases, with 11 bases lying between them. This CDR3 reads CASSRGPDYEQYF. The CDR3 nucleotides are TGTGCCAGCAGCCGGGGGCCAGACTACGAGCAGTACTTC.

This clonotype was recorded at least ten times. The CDR3 region is CASRMFRTVNDEQYF. The CDR3 nucleotides read TGTGCCAGTCGAATGTTCAGGACGGTGAACGACGAGCAGTACTTC. V and J are TRBV2 and TRBJ2-7; D not certain. CDR1 is SNHLY, CDR2 FYNNEI, per germline. V was cut by 9 bases and J by 5 bases, with 23 bases left in between. CDR3 length: 15 amino acids.

This clonotype was found a few times. A read error may be the cause here, since a much bigger clone is one base away. This chain uses TRBV7-2 with TRBJ1-6; no clear D. Looked up from germline, CDR1 is SGHTA and CDR2 is FQGNSA. The CDR3 covers 18 residues. CDR3 in amino acids: CVSSLVPQWSSYNSPLHF. CDR3 DNA: TGTGTCAGCAGCTTAGTCCCCCAGTGGAGCTCCTATAATTCACCCCTCCACTTT.

To note about this clonotype: A clone one base away is much larger, so this may be a read error. V is TRBV7-9 and J is TRBJ2-1; 7 bases are shared with TRBD1. The CDR3 is 15 residues long. V trimming: 2 bases; J trimming: 6 bases; junction bases outside the gene matches: 7. Per the germline V gene, CDR1 is SEHNR and CDR2 is FQNEAQ (reference sequence). The CDR3 DNA follows: TGTGCCAGCAGCTTAACCCCAGGGGGTAGCAATGAGCAGTTCTTC. It is translated as CASSLTPGGSNEQFF.

About this clonotype: This could be a read error, since a much larger clone is one nucleotide away. This rearrangement joins TRBV5-6 to TRBJ1-5; D unclear. The CDR3 consists of 14 residues. Per germline, CDR1 SGHDT and CDR2 YYEEEE. The DNA for the CDR3 is TGTGCCTGCAGCTTGGGGTTTGCGTATCAGCCCCAGCATTTT. It encodes CACSLGFAYQPQHF.

The chain combines TRBV25-1 with TRBJ2-7; 7 positions agree with TRBD1. The CDR3 extends over 13 amino acids. The junction had 5 bases not matched to a gene; V was cut back by 6 bases and J by 3 bases. Germline V lookup: CDR1 MGHDK, CDR2 SYGVNS. The CDR3 region has the DNA TGTGCCAGCAGCACCCGGGACAGCTACGAGCAGTACTTC. This sequence encodes CASSTRDSYEQYF.

This clonotype was counted at least ten times. This chain connects TRBV7-9 to TRBJ2-7, with 7 nucleotides matching TRBD2. The CDR3 has 15 amino acids. V shed 8 bases and J 0 bases; nucleotides not matched to a gene: 10. The germline CDR1 and CDR2 sequences are SEHNR and FQNEAQ (reference sequence). CDR3 amino acids: CASAGVGGGSYEQYF. The CDR3 region has the DNA TGTGCCAGCGCAGGCGTGGGCGGGGGCTCCTACGAGCAGTACTTC.

The sample holds a few counts of this clonotype. This chain connects TRBV24-1 to TRBJ2-2; D is perhaps TRBD1 (6 bases). The CDR3 loop spans 13 amino acids. V was shortened by 5 bases and J by 7 bases, with 10 bases between the two germline ends. CDR1 KGHDR and CDR2 SFDVKD come from the germline V gene. DNA for the CDR3: TGTGCCACCAGTGTTAAGGACAGCGGGGAGCTGTTTTTT. Translated: CATSVKDSGELFF.

The gene calls are TRBV6-5 and TRBJ2-7, with D possibly TRBD1 on 5 matching bases. In germline, CDR1 is MNHEY, CDR2 SVGAGI. Trimming removed 6 bases from V and 4 bases from J, with 10 bases in between. The CDR3 covers 12 residues. The CDR3 DNA follows: TGTGCCAGCAGCGTCAGGGATTACGAGCAGTACTTC. Protein: CASSVRDYEQYF.

This clonotype was counted a few times. The chain uses TRBV7-9 and TRBJ2-3; D perhaps matches TRBD2 (5 bases). V gave up 2 bases and J gave up 4 bases, with 10 bases separating them. The length of the CDR3 is 14 residues. Germline CDR1 reads SEHNR; CDR2 reads FQNEAQ (reference sequence). The CDR3 is CASSLTRAADTQYF. The CDR3 coding sequence is TGTGCCAGCAGCTTAACTAGGGCAGCAGATACGCAGTATTTT.

This clonotype was counted many times. The V gene is TRBV7-8, the J gene TRBJ2-7; D uncertain. V lost 1 base, J lost 0 bases, and 10 bases lay in between. The V gene's germline CDR1 is SGHVS and CDR2 FQNEAQ. The CDR3 covers 15 residues. CDR3 loop: CASSLELRSSYEQYF. The CDR3 nucleotides read TGTGCCAGCAGCTTAGAGCTTAGGAGCTCCTACGAGCAGTACTTC.

This clonotype was seen at least ten times. V and J are TRBV29-1 and TRBJ2-1, with 7 bases identical to TRBD2. Trimming at V came to 6 bases and at J to 0 bases, leaving 11 bases not matched to a gene. From germline, CDR1 is SQVTM and CDR2 ANQGSEA. The CDR3 consists of 16 residues. In nucleotides, the CDR3 is TGCAGCGTGCGGGACTACCCCTCCAGCTCCTACAATGAGCAGTTCTTC. Amino acids: CSVRDYPSSSYNEQFF.

This clonotype was recorded a few times. The chain combines TRBV6-5 with TRBJ2-1, with D possibly TRBD1 on 6 matching bases. CDR3 length: 16 residues. Germline V CDR1 and CDR2: MNHEY, SVGAGI. Trimming took 6 bases from V and 0 from J, leaving 15 bases between them. This CDR3 is CASRAGAHSSYNEQFF. The CDR3 nucleotides are TGTGCCAGCAGGGCAGGGGCCCACAGCTCCTACAATGAGCAGTTCTTC.

This chain connects TRBV27 to TRBJ1-1; no clear D gene. Germline V gene lookup returns CDR1 MNHEY and CDR2 SMNVEV (reference sequence). The CDR3 length is 13 residues. Trimming took 3 bases from V and 5 from J, leaving 10 bases between them. Here the CDR3 reads CASSFPGRTEAFF. The CDR3 DNA follows: TGTGCCAGCAGTTTCCCGGGGAGAACTGAAGCTTTCTTT.

The gene calls are TRBV29-1 and TRBJ2-7; 8 positions match TRBD2. The J segment lost 6 bases and the V segment lost 1 base, leaving 2 bases of the junction unmatched. Germline assignment: CDR1 SQVTM and CDR2 ANQGSEA. There are 12 residues in the CDR3. CDR3 bases: TGCAGCGTTGAAGGGGCGGGGGGCGAGCAGTACTTC. Encoded protein: CSVEGAGGEQYF.

This clonotype came up many times. This chain connects TRBV9 to TRBJ1-6; 11 bases map to TRBD1. Trimming took 4 bases from V and 7 from J; bases not matched to a gene: 4. The CDR3 extends over 15 amino acids. The germline V gene has CDR1 SGDLS and CDR2 YYNGEE. The CDR3 nucleotides are TGTGCCAGCAGCCTCGGACAGGGGGCCAATTCACCCCTCCACTTT. Amino acids: CASSLGQGANSPLHF.